The 4 T cell receptor beta chains below were found in one sample sequenced in a study of T cell responses to AZD1222 COVID-19 vaccine. Only in-frame clones appear in the TCRdb table, and some are missing; sequencing was by immunoSEQ multiplex PCR. This sample has more than 150,000 clones; 80% to 95% occur once, and the top ten carry around 3.5%. Here the sequenced sample was peripheral blood, taken 28 days after the second AZD1222 dose. Receptors were obtained from an adult who received the AZD1222 COVID-19 vaccine.

Only one count was recorded for this clone. This chain connects TRBV1 to TRBJ2-7. TRBV1 is deemed a pseudogene. This CDR3 contains 12 residues. Written as DNA, the CDR3 is TGCACCAGCAGCCAAGGGGGCTACGAGCAGTACTTC. Translating it yields CTSSQGGYEQYF.

The rearrangement uses TRBV6-2 or TRBV6-3 and TRBJ2-5, with a tentative D call TRBD2 (5 bases). CDR3 length: 15 amino acids. Trimming cost V 7 bases and J 3 bases, with 18 bases left between them. From germline, CDR1 is MNHEY and CDR2 SVGEGT. CDR3 nucleotides: TGTGCCAGCACCCCCTTGGAGGCAGTAGAAGAGACCCAGTACTTC. Translation: CASTPLEAVEETQYF.

This clone was seen just once. The chain uses TRBV7-9 and TRBJ1-2; 7 positions match TRBD1. Germline CDR1 reads SEHNR; CDR2 reads FQNEAQ (reference sequence). The CDR3 totals 13 residues. V shed 5 bases and J 5 bases; nucleotides not matched to a gene: 5. The CDR3 protein is CASSRRDRYGYTF. The CDR3 region has the DNA TGTGCCAGCAGCCGTAGGGACAGATATGGCTACACCTTC.

The V gene is TRBV24-1, the J gene TRBJ2-2; D perhaps matches TRBD1 (5 bases). Germline lookup yields CDR1 KGHDR and CDR2 SFDVKD. CDR3 length: 16 amino acids. Between the trimmed V and J ends, which lost 2 bases and 8 bases, there was a span of 17 bases. The CDR3 region is CATSDSKAVGVGELFF. CDR3 DNA sequence: TGTGCCACCAGTGATTCCAAGGCCGTAGGGGTTGGGGAGCTGTTTTTT.